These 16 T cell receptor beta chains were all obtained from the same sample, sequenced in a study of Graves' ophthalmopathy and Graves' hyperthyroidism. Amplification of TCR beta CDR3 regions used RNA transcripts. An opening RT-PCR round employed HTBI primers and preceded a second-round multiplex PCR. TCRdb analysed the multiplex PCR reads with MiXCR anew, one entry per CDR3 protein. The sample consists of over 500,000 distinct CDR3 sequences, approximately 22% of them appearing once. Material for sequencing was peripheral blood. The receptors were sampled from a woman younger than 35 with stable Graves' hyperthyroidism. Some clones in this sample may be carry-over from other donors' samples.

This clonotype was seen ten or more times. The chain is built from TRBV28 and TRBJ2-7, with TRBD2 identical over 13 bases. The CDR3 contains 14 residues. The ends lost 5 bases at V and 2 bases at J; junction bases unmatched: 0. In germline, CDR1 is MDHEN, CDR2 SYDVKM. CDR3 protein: CASSTSGRAYEQYF. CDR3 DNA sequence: TGTGCCAGCAGTACTAGCGGGAGGGCCTACGAGCAGTACTTC.

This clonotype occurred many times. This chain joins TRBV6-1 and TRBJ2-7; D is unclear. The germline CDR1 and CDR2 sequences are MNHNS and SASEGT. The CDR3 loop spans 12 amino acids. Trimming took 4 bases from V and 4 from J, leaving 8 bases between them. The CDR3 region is CASSGSTYEQYF. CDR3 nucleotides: TGTGCCAGCAGTGGCTCAACGTACGAGCAGTACTTC.

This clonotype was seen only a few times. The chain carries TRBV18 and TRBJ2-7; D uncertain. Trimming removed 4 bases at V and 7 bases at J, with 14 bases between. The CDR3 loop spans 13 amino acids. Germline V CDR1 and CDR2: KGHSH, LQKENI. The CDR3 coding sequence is TGTGCCAGCTCACAGAGCCACCGCATGGAGCAGTACTTC. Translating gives CASSQSHRMEQYF.

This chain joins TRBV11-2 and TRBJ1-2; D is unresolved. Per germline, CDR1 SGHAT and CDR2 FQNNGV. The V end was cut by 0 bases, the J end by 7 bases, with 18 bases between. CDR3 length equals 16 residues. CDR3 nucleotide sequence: TGTGCCAGCAGCTTAGAGGGCAACCCCTGGGAGTCTGGCTACACCTTC. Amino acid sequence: CASSLEGNPWESGYTF.

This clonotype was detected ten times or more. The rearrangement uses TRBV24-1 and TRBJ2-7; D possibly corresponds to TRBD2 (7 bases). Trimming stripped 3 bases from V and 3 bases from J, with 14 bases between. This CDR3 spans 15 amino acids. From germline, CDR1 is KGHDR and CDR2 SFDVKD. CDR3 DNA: TGTGCCACCAGTGATCACAGGGAGGGGAGCTACGAGCAGTACTTC. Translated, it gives CATSDHREGSYEQYF.

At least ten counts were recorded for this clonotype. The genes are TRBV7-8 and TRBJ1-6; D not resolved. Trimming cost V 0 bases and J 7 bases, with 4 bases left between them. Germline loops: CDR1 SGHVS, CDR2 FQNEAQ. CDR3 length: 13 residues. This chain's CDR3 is CASSLARNSPLHF. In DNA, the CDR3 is TGTGCCAGCAGCTTAGCGAGAAATTCACCCCTCCACTTT.

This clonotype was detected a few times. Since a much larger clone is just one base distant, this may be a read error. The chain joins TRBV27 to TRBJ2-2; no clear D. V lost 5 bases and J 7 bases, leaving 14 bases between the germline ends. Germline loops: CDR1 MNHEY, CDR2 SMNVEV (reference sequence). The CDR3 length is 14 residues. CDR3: CASSMEYDGGELFF. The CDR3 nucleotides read TGTGCCAGCAGTATGGAGTACGACGGCGGGGAGCTGTTTTTT.

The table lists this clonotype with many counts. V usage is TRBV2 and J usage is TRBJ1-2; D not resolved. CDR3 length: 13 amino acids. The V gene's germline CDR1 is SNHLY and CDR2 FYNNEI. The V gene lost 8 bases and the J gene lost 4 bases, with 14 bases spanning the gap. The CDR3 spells CASLQREGYGYTF. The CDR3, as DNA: TGTGCCAGCCTCCAGCGGGAAGGCTATGGCTACACCTTC.

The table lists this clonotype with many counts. Here the CDR3 DNA reads TGTGCCAGCAGTTATTCTTCAGAGGACAGCTCCTATAATTCACCCCTCCACTTT. This sequence encodes CASSYSSEDSSYNSPLHF. The rearrangement joins TRBV6-2 or TRBV6-3 to TRBJ1-6; a weak D match, TRBD1 (6 bases). Germline-derived CDR1 and CDR2 are MNHEY and SVGEGT. The V gene lost 3 bases and the J gene lost 0 bases, with 15 bases spanning the gap. The CDR3 extends over 18 amino acids.

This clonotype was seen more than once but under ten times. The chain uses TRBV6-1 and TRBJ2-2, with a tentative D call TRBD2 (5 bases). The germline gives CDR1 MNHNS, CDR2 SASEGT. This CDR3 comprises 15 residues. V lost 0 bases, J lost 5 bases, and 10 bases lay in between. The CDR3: CASSEASGGTGELFF. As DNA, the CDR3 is TGTGCCAGCAGTGAAGCAAGCGGCGGAACCGGGGAGCTGTTTTTT.

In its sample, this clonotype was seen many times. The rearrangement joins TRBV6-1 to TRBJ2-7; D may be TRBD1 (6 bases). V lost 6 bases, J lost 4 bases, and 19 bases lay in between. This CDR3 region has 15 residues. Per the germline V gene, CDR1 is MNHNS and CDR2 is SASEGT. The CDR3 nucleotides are TGTGCCAGCAGCTCTCCCGGACAGAGCAAGTACGAGCAGTACTTC. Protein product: CASSSPGQSKYEQYF.

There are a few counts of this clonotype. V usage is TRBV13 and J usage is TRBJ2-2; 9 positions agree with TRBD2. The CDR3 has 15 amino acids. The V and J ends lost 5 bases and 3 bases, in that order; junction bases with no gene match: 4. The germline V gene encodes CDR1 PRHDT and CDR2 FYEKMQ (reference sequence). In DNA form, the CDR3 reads TGTGCCAGCAGCCCGGAGCGGGAGGACACCGGGGAGCTGTTTTTT. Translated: CASSPEREDTGELFF.

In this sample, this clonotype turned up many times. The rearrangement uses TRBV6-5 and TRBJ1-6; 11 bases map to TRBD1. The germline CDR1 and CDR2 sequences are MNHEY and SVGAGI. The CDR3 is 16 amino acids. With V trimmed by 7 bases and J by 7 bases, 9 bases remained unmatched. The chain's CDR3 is CASTERTGGFNSPLHF. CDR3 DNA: TGTGCCAGCACCGAAAGGACAGGGGGCTTCAATTCACCCCTCCACTTT.

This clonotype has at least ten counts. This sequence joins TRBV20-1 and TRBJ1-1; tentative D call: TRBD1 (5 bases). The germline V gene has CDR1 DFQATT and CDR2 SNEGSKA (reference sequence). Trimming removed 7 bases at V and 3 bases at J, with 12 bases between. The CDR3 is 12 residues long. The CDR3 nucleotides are TGCAGTGGGAATTTAGGGGACACTGAAGCTTTCTTT. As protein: CSGNLGDTEAFF.

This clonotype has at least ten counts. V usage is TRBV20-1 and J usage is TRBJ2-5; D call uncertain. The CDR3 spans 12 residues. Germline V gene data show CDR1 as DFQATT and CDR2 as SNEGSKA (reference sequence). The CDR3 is CSAAQSQETQYF. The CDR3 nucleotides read TGCAGCGCTGCGCAGAGCCAAGAGACCCAGTACTTC.

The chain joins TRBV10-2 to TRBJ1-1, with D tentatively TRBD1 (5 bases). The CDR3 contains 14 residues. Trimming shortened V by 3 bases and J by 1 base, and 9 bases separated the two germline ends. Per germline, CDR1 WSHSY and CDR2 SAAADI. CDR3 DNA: TGCGCCAGCAGTGATGGAAGGGGGAACACTGAAGCTTTCTTT. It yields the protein CASSDGRGNTEAFF.